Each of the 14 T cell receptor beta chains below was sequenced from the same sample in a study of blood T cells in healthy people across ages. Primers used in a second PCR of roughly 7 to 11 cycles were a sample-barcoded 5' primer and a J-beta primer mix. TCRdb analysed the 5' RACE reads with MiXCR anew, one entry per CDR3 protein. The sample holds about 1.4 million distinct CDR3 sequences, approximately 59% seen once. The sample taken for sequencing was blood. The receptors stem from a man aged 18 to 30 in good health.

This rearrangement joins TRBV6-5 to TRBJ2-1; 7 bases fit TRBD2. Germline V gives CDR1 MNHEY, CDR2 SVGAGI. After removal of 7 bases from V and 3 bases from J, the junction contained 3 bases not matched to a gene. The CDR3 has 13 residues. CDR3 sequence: CASNVAGYNEQFF. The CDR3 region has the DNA TGTGCCAGCAATGTAGCGGGCTACAATGAGCAGTTCTTC.

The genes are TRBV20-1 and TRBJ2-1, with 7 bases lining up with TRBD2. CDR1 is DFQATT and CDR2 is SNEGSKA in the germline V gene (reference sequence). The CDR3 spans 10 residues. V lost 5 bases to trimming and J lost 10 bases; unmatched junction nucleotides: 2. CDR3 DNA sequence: TGCAGTGCTCCACTAGCGGAGCAGTTCTTC. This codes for CSAPLAEQFF.

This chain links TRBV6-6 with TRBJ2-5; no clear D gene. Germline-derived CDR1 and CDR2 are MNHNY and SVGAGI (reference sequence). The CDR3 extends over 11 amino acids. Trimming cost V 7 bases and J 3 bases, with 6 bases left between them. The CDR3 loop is CASTIKETQYF. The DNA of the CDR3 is TGTGCCAGCACTATAAAAGAGACCCAGTACTTC.

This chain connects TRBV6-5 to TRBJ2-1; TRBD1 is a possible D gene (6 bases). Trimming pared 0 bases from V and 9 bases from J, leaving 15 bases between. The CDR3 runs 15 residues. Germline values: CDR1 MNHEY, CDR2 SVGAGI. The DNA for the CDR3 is TGTGCCAGCAGTTACTCGATGGGTAGGGGGTTTGAGCAGTTCTTC. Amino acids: CASSYSMGRGFEQFF.

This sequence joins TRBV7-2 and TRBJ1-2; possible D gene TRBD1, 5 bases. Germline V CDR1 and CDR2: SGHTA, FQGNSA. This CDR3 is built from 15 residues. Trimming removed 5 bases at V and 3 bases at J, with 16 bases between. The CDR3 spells CASSRRDDTYYGYTF. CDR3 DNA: TGTGCCAGCAGCCGGCGGGACGACACTTACTATGGCTACACCTTC. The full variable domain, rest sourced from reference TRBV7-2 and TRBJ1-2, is GAGVSQSPSNKVTEKGKDVELRCDPISGHTALYWYRQSLGQGLEFLIYFQGNSAPDKSGLPSDRFSAERTGGSVSTLTIQRTQQEDSAVYLCASSRRDDTYYGYTFGSGTRLTVV.

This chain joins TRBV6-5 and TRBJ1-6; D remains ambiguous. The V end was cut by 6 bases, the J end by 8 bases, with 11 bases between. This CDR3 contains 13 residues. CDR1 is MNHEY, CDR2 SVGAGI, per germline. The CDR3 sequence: CASRRQRDSPLHF. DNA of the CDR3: TGTGCCAGCAGACGCCAACGGGATTCACCCCTCCACTTT.

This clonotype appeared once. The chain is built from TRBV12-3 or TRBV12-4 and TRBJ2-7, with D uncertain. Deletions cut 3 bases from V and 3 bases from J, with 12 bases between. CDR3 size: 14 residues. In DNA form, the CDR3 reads TGTGCCAGCAGTTTGGCAGATACCTACTACGAGCAGTACTTC. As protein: CASSLADTYYEQYF.

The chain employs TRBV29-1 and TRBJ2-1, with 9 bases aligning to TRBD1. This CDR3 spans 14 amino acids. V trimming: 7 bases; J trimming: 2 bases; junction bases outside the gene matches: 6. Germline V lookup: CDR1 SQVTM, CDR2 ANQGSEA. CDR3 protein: CSARQGVAYNEQFF. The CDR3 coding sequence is TGCAGCGCCAGACAGGGGGTCGCCTACAATGAGCAGTTCTTC.

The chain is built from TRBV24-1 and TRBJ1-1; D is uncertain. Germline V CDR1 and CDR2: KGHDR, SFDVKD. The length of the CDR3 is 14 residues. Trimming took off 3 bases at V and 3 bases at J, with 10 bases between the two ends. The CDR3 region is CATSDPSVDTEAFF. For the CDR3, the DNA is TGTGCCACCAGTGATCCATCGGTCGACACTGAAGCTTTCTTT.

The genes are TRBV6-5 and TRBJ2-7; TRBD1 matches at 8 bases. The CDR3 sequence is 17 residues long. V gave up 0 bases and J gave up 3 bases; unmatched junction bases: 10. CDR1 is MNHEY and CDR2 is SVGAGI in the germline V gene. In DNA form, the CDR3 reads TGTGCCAGCAGTTACTCGTTAATGAGACAGGGGATCTACGAGCAGTACTTC. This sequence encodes CASSYSLMRQGIYEQYF.

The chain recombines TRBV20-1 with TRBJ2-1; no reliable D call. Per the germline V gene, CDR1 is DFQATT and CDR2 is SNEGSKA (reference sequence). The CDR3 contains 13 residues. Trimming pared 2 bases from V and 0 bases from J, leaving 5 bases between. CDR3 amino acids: CSARTRSYNEQFF. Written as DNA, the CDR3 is TGCAGTGCTAGAACCCGCTCCTACAATGAGCAGTTCTTC.

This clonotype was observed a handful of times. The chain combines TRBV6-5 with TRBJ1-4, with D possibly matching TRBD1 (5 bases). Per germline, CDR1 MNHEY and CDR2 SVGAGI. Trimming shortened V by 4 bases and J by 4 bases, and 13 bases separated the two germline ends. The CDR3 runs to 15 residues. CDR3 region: CASSSKRDHNEKLFF. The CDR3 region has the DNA TGTGCCAGCAGTTCGAAAAGGGACCATAATGAAAAACTGTTTTTT.

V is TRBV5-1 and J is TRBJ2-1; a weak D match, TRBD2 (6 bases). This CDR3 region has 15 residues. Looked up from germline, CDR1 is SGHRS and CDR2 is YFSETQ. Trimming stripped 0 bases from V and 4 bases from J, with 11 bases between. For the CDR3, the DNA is TGCGCCAGCAGCTTGGGACTAGACAATTACAATGAGCAGTTCTTC. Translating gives CASSLGLDNYNEQFF.

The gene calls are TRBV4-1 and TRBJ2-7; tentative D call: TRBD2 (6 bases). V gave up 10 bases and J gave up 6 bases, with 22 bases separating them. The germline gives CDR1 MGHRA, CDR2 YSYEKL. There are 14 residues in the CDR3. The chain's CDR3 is CATRTGDPLGEQYF. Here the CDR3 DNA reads TGCGCCACCCGTACGGGGGATCCCCTAGGCGAGCAGTACTTC.